The 17 T cell receptor beta chains in this list originate from one sample, sequenced in a study of cytomegalovirus exposure and HLA in healthy donors. Primers included in the PCR were 60 Vbeta and 13 Jbeta primers. Clones were read by immunoSEQ multiplex PCR, and TCRdb kept only the in-frame ones, dropping some. The profile shows a few hundred thousand clones, about nine tenths of them singletons. The sample taken for sequencing was PBMCs. The receptor set was obtained from a girl between 2 and 10 years old in good health and CMV-seronegative.

The chain recombines TRBV5-1 with TRBJ2-7, with D possibly being TRBD2 (7 bases). CDR3 size: 17 residues. The V and J ends lost 0 bases and 7 bases respectively, with 23 bases between them. CDR1 and CDR2 from the germline V gene are SGHRS and YFSETQ. The CDR3: CASSLGGLSGTLEEQYF. CDR3 DNA: TGCGCCAGCAGCTTGGGGGGGCTCAGCGGGACTCTTGAAGAGCAGTACTTC.

This sequence joins TRBV30 and TRBJ2-1; 10 bases line up with TRBD1. After removal of 1 base from V and 3 bases from J, the junction contained 0 bases not matched to a gene. The germline V gene has CDR1 GTSNPN and CDR2 SVGIG (reference sequence). This CDR3 comprises 14 residues. The DNA for the CDR3 is TGTGCCTGGAGTGGGGACAGGGGCTACAATGAGCAGTTCTTC. It is translated as CAWSGDRGYNEQFF.

The chain carries TRBV18 and TRBJ2-2; D not certain. The CDR3 totals 14 residues. In germline, CDR1 is KGHSH, CDR2 LQKENI. V lost 4 bases and J 1 base, leaving 7 bases between the germline ends. For the CDR3, the DNA is TGTGCCAGCTCACGTAGACAGAACACCGGGGAGCTGTTTTTT. It codes for CASSRRQNTGELFF.

The rearrangement links TRBV4-1 to TRBJ2-1; 9 nucleotides match TRBD1. V shed 0 bases, J shed 1 base, and the junction held 7 bases outside the gene matches. CDR3 length equals 18 residues. Per the germline V gene, CDR1 is MGHRA and CDR2 is YSYEKL. The CDR3 sequence is CASSQERGQGPSYNEQFF. The CDR3 DNA follows: TGCGCCAGCAGCCAAGAACGGGGACAGGGCCCTTCCTACAATGAGCAGTTCTTC.

The chain uses TRBV5-6 and TRBJ2-7; perhaps TRBD1 as D (5 bases). CDR1 and CDR2 (germline): SGHDT, YYEEEE. The CDR3 runs 16 residues. V was cut by 1 base and J by 0 bases, with 14 bases left in between. CDR3 nucleotides: TGTGCCAGCAGCTTGAGGGGTGGCCGCAGCTCCTACGAGCAGTACTTC. This codes for CASSLRGGRSSYEQYF. The full variable domain, its missing parts supplied by reference TRBV5-6 and TRBJ2-7, is DAGVTQSPTHLIKTRGQQVTLRCSPKSGHDTVSWYQQALGQGPQFIFQYYEEEERQRGNFPDRFSGHQFPNYSSELNVNALLLGDSALYLCASSLRGGRSSYEQYFGPGTRLTVT.

The rearrangement links TRBV18 to TRBJ2-7; 12 nucleotides line up with TRBD2. V shed 4 bases, J shed 0 bases, and the junction held 4 bases outside the gene matches. Germline V gives CDR1 KGHSH, CDR2 LQKENI. The CDR3 totals 16 residues. The CDR3, as DNA: TGTGCCAGCTCACGACTAGCGGGAGATGGCTCCTACGAGCAGTACTTC. Translated, it gives CASSRLAGDGSYEQYF. Complete variable domain (other parts from reference TRBV18 and TRBJ2-7): NAGVMQNPRHLVRRRGQEARLRCSPMKGHSHVYWYRQLPEEGLKFMVYLQKENIIDESGMPKERFSAEFPKEGPSILRIQQVVRGDSAAYFCASSRLAGDGSYEQYFGPGTRLTVT.

The genes are TRBV2 and TRBJ1-2; D might be TRBD1 (6 bases). V was pared by 7 bases and J by 0 bases, with 12 bases between. The length of the CDR3 is 14 residues. Germline assignment: CDR1 SNHLY and CDR2 FYNNEI. The CDR3 nucleotides read TGTGCCAGCATTAGGGACATAGCTAACTATGGCTACACCTTC. It encodes CASIRDIANYGYTF.

The chain combines TRBV2 with TRBJ2-2; unclear D gene. The germline V gene encodes CDR1 SNHLY and CDR2 FYNNEI. The CDR3 is made up of 16 amino acids. Trimming left V 3 bases short and J 4 bases short, with 15 bases between. This CDR3 reads CASSEAPGRFTGELFF. The CDR3 DNA follows: TGTGCCAGCAGTGAGGCTCCAGGTCGGTTCACCGGGGAGCTGTTTTTT.

The chain combines TRBV9 with TRBJ2-7; possibly TRBD1 for D (5 bases). This CDR3 region has 14 residues. The germline V and J ends were trimmed by 0 bases and 9 bases, with 16 bases remaining between them. Germline CDR1 reads SGDLS; CDR2 reads YYNGEE. The CDR3 loop is CASSVAPGADGQYF. Here the CDR3 DNA reads TGTGCCAGCAGCGTAGCGCCTGGGGCCGACGGGCAGTACTTC.

This clone was seen a single time. V and J are TRBV5-1 and TRBJ2-1, with D perhaps TRBD1 (6 bases). V was shortened by 8 bases and J by 4 bases, with 16 bases between the two germline ends. Germline CDR1 and CDR2: SGHRS and YFSETQ. CDR3 length: 14 amino acids. The CDR3 DNA reads TGCGCCAGTGGGCGGTTAGGGGGATACAATGAGCAGTTCTTC. It yields the protein CASGRLGGYNEQFF.

The chain joins TRBV5-1 to TRBJ2-7; a weak D match, TRBD1 (6 bases). Germline V lookup: CDR1 SGHRS, CDR2 YFSETQ. The CDR3 runs 15 residues. Trimming left V 2 bases short and J 5 bases short, with 17 bases between. The CDR3 protein is CASSLRQAPGDEQYF. In nucleotides, the CDR3 is TGCGCCAGCAGCTTACGACAGGCCCCAGGCGACGAGCAGTACTTC. Full variable domain (remainder filled in from reference TRBV5-1 and TRBJ2-7): KAGVTQTPRYLIKTRGQQVTLSCSPISGHRSVSWYQQTPGQGLQFLFEYFSETQRNKGNFPGRFSGRQFSNSRSEMNVSTLELGDSALYLCASSLRQAPGDEQYFGPGTRLTVT.

The rearrangement links TRBV18 to TRBJ1-2; 7 nucleotides agree with TRBD1. The CDR3 runs 14 residues. Germline CDR1 is KGHSH and CDR2 is LQKENI. With 3 bases clipped from V and 5 bases from J, the junction kept 6 bases outside the gene matches. CDR3 protein: CASSPQGTDYGYTF. The CDR3 DNA reads as TGTGCCAGCTCACCCCAGGGGACAGATTATGGCTACACCTTC.

V gene TRBV2 combines with J gene TRBJ2-7, with D possibly matching TRBD2 (5 bases). Per germline, CDR1 SNHLY and CDR2 FYNNEI. CDR3 length: 13 residues. V was shortened by 5 bases and J by 1 base, with 9 bases between the two germline ends. For the CDR3, the DNA is TGTGCCAGCAGTTGGAGAGGGTCCTACGAGCAGTACTTC. Translating gives CASSWRGSYEQYF.

This sequence joins TRBV6-6 and TRBJ2-3; TRBD2 aligns across 11 bases. The germline V gene encodes CDR1 MNHNY and CDR2 SVGAGI (reference sequence). The V gene end was trimmed by 10 bases and the J gene end by 11 bases; junction bases not matched to a gene: 14. The length of the CDR3 is 14 residues. The CDR3 bases are TGTGCCACCTCGGGACTAGCGGAACCTAAGAAGCAGTATTTT. Protein: CATSGLAEPKKQYF.

The chain couples TRBV19 to TRBJ1-2; 7 bases are a match to TRBD1. The CDR3 consists of 18 residues. Trimming cost V 5 bases and J 7 bases; bases outside gene matches: 22. Germline values: CDR1 LNHDA, CDR2 SQIVND (reference sequence). CDR3 protein: CASSFQRTGSSTPVGYTF. The DNA of the CDR3 is TGTGCCAGTAGTTTTCAGCGGACAGGCTCCTCCACTCCGGTTGGCTACACCTTC.

The CDR3 sequence: CATGGQADTQYF. CDR3 coding DNA: TGTGCCACGGGGGGGCAGGCAGATACGCAGTATTTT. This chain connects TRBV15 to TRBJ2-3; weak D call: TRBD2 (7 bases). This CDR3 contains 12 residues. Looked up from germline, CDR1 is LNHNV and CDR2 is YYDKDF (reference sequence). The V and J ends lost 9 bases and 4 bases respectively, with 11 bases between them.

V gene TRBV6-1 combines with J gene TRBJ1-5, with 11 bases lining up with TRBD1. V was clipped by 6 bases and J by 5 bases; unmatched bases: 0. CDR1 is MNHNS and CDR2 is SASEGT in the germline V gene. The CDR3 has 13 amino acids. CDR3 in amino acids: CASRGQGDQPQHF. The CDR3 bases are TGTGCCAGCAGGGGACAGGGGGATCAGCCCCAGCATTTT.